This T cell receptor (beta chain) was recorded in a study of cytomegalovirus exposure and HLA in healthy donors. Across the study: As released early, the data held 65 million to 90 million unique TCRs from HLA-typed donors. Genetic ancestry analysis placed under 90% of the approximately 400 donors that were genotyped in the Caucasian-associated cluster.

General study points: Earlier findings revealed that most TCR beta V segments proved productive either about 87% or about 30% of the time.

PCR used 60 Vbeta primers and 13 Jbeta primers. Original processing notes: There were tens of millions of unique TCR beta chains by a later count, and 10 million to 12 million of them were shared. Sequencing was performed with immunoSEQ multiplex PCR; in TCRdb, only in-frame clones are kept and a portion is missing. Clonal size and the V and J genes are those of that table, whereas D and trimming came from the DNA. The sample gives about 170,000 clones, 75% to 80% of which show up once; 6.3% is in the top ten. Germline CDR1 is MNHEY and CDR2 is SMNVEV (reference sequence). Unmatched junction bases numbered 3, after V lost 1 base and J lost 3 bases. CDR3 size: 16 residues. Turning to this clone: Its antigen is unidentified.

This sequence originates from a middle-aged man in good health and CMV-seropositive. Sequencing used PBMCs. J is TRBJ2-3 and V is TRBV27, with 11 bases fitting TRBD2. CDR3 loop: CASSLWIAGGTDTQYF. As DNA, the CDR3 is TGTGCCAGCAGTTTATGGATAGCGGGAGGGACAGATACGCAGTATTTT.